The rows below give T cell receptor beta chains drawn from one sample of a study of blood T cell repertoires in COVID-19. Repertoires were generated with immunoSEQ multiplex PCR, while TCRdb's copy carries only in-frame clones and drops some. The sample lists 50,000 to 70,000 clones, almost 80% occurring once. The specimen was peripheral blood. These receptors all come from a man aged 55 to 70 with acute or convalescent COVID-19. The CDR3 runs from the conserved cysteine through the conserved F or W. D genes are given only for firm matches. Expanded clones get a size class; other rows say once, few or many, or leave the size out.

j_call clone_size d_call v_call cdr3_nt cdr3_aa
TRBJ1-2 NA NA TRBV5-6 TGTGCCAGCAGCGTTCAGGACAGCCTCTATGGCTACACCTTC CASSVQDSLYGYTF
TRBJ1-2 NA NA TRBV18 TGTGCCAGCTCACCAGGGACTCCTGGTGGCTACACCTTC CASSPGTPGGYTF
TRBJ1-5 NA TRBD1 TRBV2 TGTGCCAGCACTGGACAGGGGGCCTACAATCAGCCCCAGCATTTT CASTGQGAYNQPQHF
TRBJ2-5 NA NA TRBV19 TGTGCCAGTAGTGATGCGGGGCGGGGGACCCAGTACTTC CASSDAGRGTQYF
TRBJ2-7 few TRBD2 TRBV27 TGTGCCAGCAGTCCCGGGACTAGCTTTCCGTCCGAGCAGTACTTC CASSPGTSFPSEQYF
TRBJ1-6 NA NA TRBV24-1 TGTGCCACCAGCGGAATCTTGGGGCACCTCCACTTT CATSGILGHLHF
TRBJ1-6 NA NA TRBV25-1 TGTGCCAGCAGCCGGGACACTAATTCACCCCTCCACTTT CASSRDTNSPLHF
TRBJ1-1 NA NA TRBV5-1 TGCGCCAGCAGCTCCCAAGGGGTTTCTAACACTGAAGCTTTCTTT CASSSQGVSNTEAFF
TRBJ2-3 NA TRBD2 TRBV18 TGTGCCAGCTCACAAGCGGGGGGGGAAGATACGCAGTATTTT CASSQAGGEDTQYF
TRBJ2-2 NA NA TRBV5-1 TGCGCCAGCAGCAGAGGGTCGGAGAGCGGGGAGCTGTTTTTT CASSRGSESGELFF
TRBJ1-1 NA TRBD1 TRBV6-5 TGTGCCAGCGGAGTAGACAGGGCGGTACCTGAAGCTTTCTTT CASGVDRAVPEAFF
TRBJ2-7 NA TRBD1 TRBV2 TGTGCCAGCAGTGGGGACAGTTCCTACGAGCAGTACTTC CASSGDSSYEQYF
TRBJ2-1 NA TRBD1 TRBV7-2 TGTGCCAGCAGCTTCGACAGGGCCGATGAGCAGTTCTTC CASSFDRADEQFF
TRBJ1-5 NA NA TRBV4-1 TGCGCCAGCAGCCAAGATCAGAACGGCAATCAGCCCCAGCATTTT CASSQDQNGNQPQHF
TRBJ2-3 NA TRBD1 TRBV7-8 TGTGCCAGCAGCGGGCAACCGGGACAGGGACTTACAACCACAGATACGCAGTATTTT CASSGQPGQGLTTTDTQYF
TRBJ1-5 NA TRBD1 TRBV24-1 TGTGCCACCAGTGTACAGGGGCTAGATCAGCCCCAGCATTTT CATSVQGLDQPQHF
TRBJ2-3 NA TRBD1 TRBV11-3 TGTGCCAGCAGCTCGGGACAGGGCTTCACAGATACGCAGTATTTT CASSSGQGFTDTQYF
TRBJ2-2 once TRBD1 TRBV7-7 TGTGCTAGCAGCCCAGGGGGTTTCACCGGGGAGCTGTTTTTT CASSPGGFTGELFF
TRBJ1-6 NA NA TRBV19 TGTGCCAGTAGTACCGACAGAAGCTCACCCCTCCACTTT CASSTDRSSPLHF
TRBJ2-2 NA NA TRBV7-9 TGTGCCAGCAGCTTGTTCAGTATGAACACCGGGGAGCTGTTTTTT CASSLFSMNTGELFF
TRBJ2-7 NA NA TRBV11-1 TGTGCCAGCAGCTTGACTCAGGGGACCTACGAGCAGTACTTC CASSLTQGTYEQYF
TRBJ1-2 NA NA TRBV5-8 TGTGCCAGCAGTCCCGACAGGATAAGTGGCTACACCTTC CASSPDRISGYTF
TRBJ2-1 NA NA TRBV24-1 TGTGCCACCAGTGATTTGCAAGATGGAGCGGATGAGCAGTTCTTC CATSDLQDGADEQFF
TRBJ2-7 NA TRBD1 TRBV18 TGTGCCAGCTCACTCGGACAGGGCGGGGAGCAGTACTTC CASSLGQGGEQYF
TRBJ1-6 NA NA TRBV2 TGTGCCAGCAGTGAGGCGGAAGGGGATTTCTATAATTCACCCCTCCACTTT CASSEAEGDFYNSPLHF
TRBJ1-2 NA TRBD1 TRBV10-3 TGTGCCATCAGTGAGTCGTCAGGGGGGTGGTATGGCTACACCTTC CAISESSGGWYGYTF
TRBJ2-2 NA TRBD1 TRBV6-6 TGTGCCAGCAGTTCGATAGGGGGCGACACCGGGGAGCTGTTTTTT CASSSIGGDTGELFF
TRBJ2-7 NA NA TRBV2 TGTGCCAGCAGTGAAGACGGGTCCCTAATATACGAGCAGTACTTC CASSEDGSLIYEQYF
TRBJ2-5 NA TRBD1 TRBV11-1 TGTGCCAGCAGCTTAACTGGACAGGGTAGGGAGACCCAGTACTTC CASSLTGQGRETQYF
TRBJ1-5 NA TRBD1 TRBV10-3 TGTGCCATCAGTGGGACAGGGGGGAATCAGCCCCAGCATTTT CAISGTGGNQPQHF
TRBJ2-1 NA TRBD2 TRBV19 TGTGCCAGTAGTTTTCTAGCGGGGGAACAAGATGAGCAGTTCTTC CASSFLAGEQDEQFF
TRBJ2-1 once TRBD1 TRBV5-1 TGCGCCAGCAGCTTGACTACAGGGGGCTTCTACAATGAGCAGTTCTTC CASSLTTGGFYNEQFF
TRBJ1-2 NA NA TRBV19 TGTGCCAGTAGTATTTCAGGGATGGGTGGCTACACCTTC CASSISGMGGYTF